This TCR beta chain was recorded in a study of metastatic and nonmetastatic thyroid tumors (dated by TCRdb to 2019 to 2021). Background for the entire study: Repertoires from peripheral blood and from tumor or nodule tissue samples of malignant and benign thyroid patients were compared. The research as a whole found: In both blood and tumor samples, TCR beta diversity was reported to be significantly higher in malignant tumors than in benign nodules.

The CDR3, from cysteine to phenylalanine, totals 11 residues. The entry retains the CDR3 DNA only, 33 bases that are in frame from base 1. The trim is 7 bases for V and 7 bases for J, with a gap of 10 bases between the germline ends. In the germline V gene, CDR1 corresponds to SGDLS and CDR2 to YYNGEE. The library was obtained by PCR. Sequenced using an Illumina HiSeq 4000. High-throughput sequencing was used to profile the TCR beta-chain CDR3 region of each patient. For the original study's pipeline: CDR3 differences across clinicopathological groups were used to build a classifier for discriminating distant-metastatic papillary thyroid cancer patients. The Shannon index was used to measure repertoire diversity, and the Morisita-Horn index was used to measure how similar tumor and blood repertoires were. The raw public data were reprocessed by TCRdb itself: fastp quality trimming at Q25, MiXCR clonotype calling, in-frame beta chains only. The authors' filters were not applied to this entry. Within this sample are about 20,000 clones, with about 10% of them counted one time only. Approximately 8.1% of the sample goes to the ten largest clones.

None of the patients had been given any treatment before thyroid surgery. Using T-cell receptor beta sequencing, the researchers looked back retrospectively at clinical samples from patients, gathered between about 2012 and 2018. This clone appeared many times. Its target antigen remains unknown. The sample holds no much larger clone one base away, and base qualities are not on file. The V and J segments used are TRBV9 and TRBJ2-3; the D gene cannot be named for sure. This TCR derives from a female donor with papillary thyroid cancer or a benign thyroid nodule (not recorded which). Some clones in this sample may be carry-over from other donors' samples. Sample: blood. DNA sequence: TGTGCCAGCGGGCAGGTGCATACGCAGTATTTT. This encodes CASGQVHTQYF.